A single sample gave rise to the 5 T cell receptor beta chains below, sequenced in a study of patients and donors after allogeneic stem cell transplantation. TCRdb called the RT-PCR reads again in MiXCR, with one record for every CDR3 protein. The sample has about 410,000 distinct CDR3 sequences; 16% are singletons. The sample was blood, either unsorted or a sorted T cell fraction (not recorded which). The receptors stem from a human donor who was either an allogeneic HSCT recipient or a stem cell or donor lymphocyte infusion donor (not recorded which). It is not recorded whose cells these are; they may come from a transplant donor.

J is TRBJ1-1 and V is TRBV29-1; D uncertain. Trimming removed 7 bases at V and 0 bases at J, with 12 bases between. Germline CDR1 is SQVTM and CDR2 is ANQGSEA. The CDR3 has 13 amino acids. CDR3 nucleotide sequence: TGCAGCGGTATTCTAGCAGTGAACACTGAAGCTTTCTTT. It encodes CSGILAVNTEAFF.

CDR3 DNA sequence: TGTGCCAGCAGCTTATGGGGATCGAGCAATGAGCAGTTCTTC. Its protein product is CASSLWGSSNEQFF. This sequence joins TRBV11-3 and TRBJ2-1; no clear D. The CDR3 covers 14 residues. V was clipped by 2 bases and J by 6 bases, with 11 bases between them. Germline CDR1 and CDR2: SGHNT and YENEEA. Drawing the rest from reference TRBV11-3 and TRBJ2-1, the complete variable domain is EAGVVQSPRYKIIEKKQPVAFWCNPISGHNTLYWYLQNLGQGPELLIRYENEEAVDDSQLPKDRFSAERLKGVDSTLKIQPAELGDSAVYLCASSLWGSSNEQFFGPGTRLTVL.

The rearrangement links TRBV4-1 to TRBJ2-7; 11 bases fit TRBD2. The trim removed 3 bases at V and 7 bases at J, leaving 11 bases unmatched. The CDR3 runs to 16 residues. Germline V lookup: CDR1 MGHRA, CDR2 YSYEKL. CDR3 sequence: CASSQASSGGKREQYF. The CDR3 region has the DNA TGCGCCAGCAGCCAGGCTTCTAGCGGGGGGAAACGGGAGCAGTACTTC.

This clonotype was picked up one time. CDR3 in DNA: TGTGCCAGCAGTGTTGACCAGGGACCTAGGAAGTTCTTC. Translation: CASSVDQGPRKFF. This chain joins TRBV2 and TRBJ2-1; possibly TRBD1 or TRBD2 for D (5 bases each). The germline V and J ends were trimmed by 4 bases and 14 bases, with 18 bases remaining between them. The CDR3 extends over 13 amino acids. In germline, CDR1 is SNHLY, CDR2 FYNNEI.

The chain has TRBV11-2 and TRBJ1-1; D is unclear. V was shortened by 0 bases and J by 3 bases, with 11 bases between the two germline ends. Germline V gene data show CDR1 as SGHAT and CDR2 as FQNNGV. This CDR3 has 15 residues. CDR3: CASSLEGVRDTEAFF. CDR3 DNA sequence: TGTGCCAGCAGCTTAGAAGGTGTGCGCGACACTGAAGCTTTCTTT. The variable domain in full, completed from reference TRBV11-2 and TRBJ1-1, reads EAGVAQSPRYKIIEKRQSVAFWCNPISGHATLYWYQQILGQGPKLLIQFQNNGVVDDSQLPKDRFSAERLKGVDSTLKIQPAKLEDSAVYLCASSLEGVRDTEAFFGQGTRLTVV.